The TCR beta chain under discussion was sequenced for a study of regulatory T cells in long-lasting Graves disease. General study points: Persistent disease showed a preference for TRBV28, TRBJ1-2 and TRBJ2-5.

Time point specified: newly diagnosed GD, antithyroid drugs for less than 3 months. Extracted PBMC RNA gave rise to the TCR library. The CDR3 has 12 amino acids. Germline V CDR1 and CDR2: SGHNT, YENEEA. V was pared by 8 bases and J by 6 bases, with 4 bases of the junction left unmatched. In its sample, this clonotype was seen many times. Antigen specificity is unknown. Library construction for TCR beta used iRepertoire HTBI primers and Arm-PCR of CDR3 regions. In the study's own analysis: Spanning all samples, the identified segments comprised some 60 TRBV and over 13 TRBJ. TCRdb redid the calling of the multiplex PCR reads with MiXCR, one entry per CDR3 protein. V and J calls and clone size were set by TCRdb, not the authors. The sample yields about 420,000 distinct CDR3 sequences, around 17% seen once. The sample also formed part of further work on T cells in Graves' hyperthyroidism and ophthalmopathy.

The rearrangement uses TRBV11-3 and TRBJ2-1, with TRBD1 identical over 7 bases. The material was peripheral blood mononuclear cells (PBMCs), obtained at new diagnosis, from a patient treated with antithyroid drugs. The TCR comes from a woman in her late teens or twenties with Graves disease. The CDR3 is CASEYRGNEQFF. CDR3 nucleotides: TGTGCCAGCGAATACAGGGGCAATGAGCAGTTCTTC.